This TCR beta chain was captured in a study of glioma-infiltrating T cells after dendritic cell vaccination. Study-level background: Treatment, given 2003 to 2012, was autologous tumor lysate-pulsed dendritic cell vaccination. Autologous tumor lysate was loaded overnight onto monocyte-derived dendritic cells grown about seven days with IL-4 and GM-CSF. Study-wide points: Patients with more pretreatment TILs had longer time to progression and survival.

Points on this clone: The antigen is unknown. A read error may account for a junction end that differs from germline.

Repertoires were generated with immunoSEQ multiplex PCR, while TCRdb's copy carries only in-frame clones and drops some. The table lists about 36,000 clones, about 80% of them singletons, with 7.8% in the top ten. The CDR3 totals 15 residues. Germline CDR1 is GTSNPN and CDR2 is SVGIG (reference sequence). The source of this sequence is a human donor with glioblastoma. This sample comprised blood, obtained before dendritic cell vaccination. The J gene is TRBJ1-6, the V gene TRBV30, with 7 bases matching TRBD1. The CDR3, as DNA: TGTGCCTGGGGCCGGGGGGGGACAGAAAATTCCCCCCTCCACTTT. Encoded protein: CAWGRGGTENSPLHF.